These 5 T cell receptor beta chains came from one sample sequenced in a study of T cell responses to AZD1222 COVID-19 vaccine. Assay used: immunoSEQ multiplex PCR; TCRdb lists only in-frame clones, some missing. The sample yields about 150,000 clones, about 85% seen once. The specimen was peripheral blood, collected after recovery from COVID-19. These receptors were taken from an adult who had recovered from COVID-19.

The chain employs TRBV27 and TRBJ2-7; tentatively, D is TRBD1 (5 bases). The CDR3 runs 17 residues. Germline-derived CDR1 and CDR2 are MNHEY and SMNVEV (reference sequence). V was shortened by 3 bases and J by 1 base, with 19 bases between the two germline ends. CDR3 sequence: CASSFPTFRVLSYEQYF. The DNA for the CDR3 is TGTGCCAGCAGTTTCCCCACTTTCAGGGTCTTATCCTACGAGCAGTACTTC.

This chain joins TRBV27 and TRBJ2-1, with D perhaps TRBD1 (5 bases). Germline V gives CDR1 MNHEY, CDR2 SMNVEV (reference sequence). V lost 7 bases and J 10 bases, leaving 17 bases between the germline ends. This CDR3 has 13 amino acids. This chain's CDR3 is CASTFSKGREQFF. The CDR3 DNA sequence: TGTGCCAGCACCTTCTCGAAGGGGCGGGAGCAGTTCTTC.

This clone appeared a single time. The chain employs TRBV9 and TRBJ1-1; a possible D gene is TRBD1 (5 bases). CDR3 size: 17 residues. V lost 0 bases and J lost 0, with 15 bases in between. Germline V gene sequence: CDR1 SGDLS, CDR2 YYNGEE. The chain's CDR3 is CASSVVPHGGLNTEAFF. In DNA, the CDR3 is TGTGCCAGCAGCGTAGTCCCTCATGGGGGACTGAACACTGAAGCTTTCTTT. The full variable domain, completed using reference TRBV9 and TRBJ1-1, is DSGVTQTPKHLITATGQRVTLRCSPRSGDLSVYWYQQSLDQGLQFLIQYYNGEERAKGNILERFSAQQFPDLHSELNLSSLELGDSALYFCASSVVPHGGLNTEAFFGQGTRLTVV.

This CDR3 is CASSPTGPKNSPLHF. The CDR3 DNA reads as TGTGCCAGCTCACCGACGGGACCGAAAAATTCACCCCTCCACTTT. V is TRBV18 and J is TRBJ1-6; D possibly corresponds to TRBD1 (5 bases). This CDR3 contains 15 residues. Germline-derived CDR1 and CDR2 are KGHSH and LQKENI. V shed 3 bases and J shed 7 bases, with 13 bases lying between them.

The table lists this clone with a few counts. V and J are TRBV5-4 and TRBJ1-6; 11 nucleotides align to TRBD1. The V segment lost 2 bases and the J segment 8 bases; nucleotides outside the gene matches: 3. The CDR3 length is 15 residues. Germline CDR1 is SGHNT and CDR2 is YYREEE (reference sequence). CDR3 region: CASSLGDRGYSPLHF. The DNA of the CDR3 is TGTGCCAGCAGCTTAGGGGACAGGGGGTATTCACCCCTCCACTTT.